Each of the 19 T cell receptor beta chains below was sequenced from the same sample in a study of T cells in Graves' hyperthyroidism and ophthalmopathy. Researchers amplified the TCR beta CDR3 regions from RNA transcripts. The HTBI primer set was used in a first-round RT-PCR of the TCR CDR3. TCRdb itself ran the multiplex PCR reads through MiXCR, one entry per CDR3 protein. The table has about 560,000 distinct CDR3 sequences, about 14% seen once. The sequenced material came from blood. All receptors derive from a woman aged 35 to 49 with Graves' hyperthyroidism.

This clonotype was observed at least ten times. The chain has TRBV29-1 and TRBJ2-4; D is possibly TRBD1 or TRBD2 (6 bases each). Germline-derived CDR1 and CDR2 are SQVTM and ANQGSEA. V was clipped by 0 bases and J by 2 bases, with 14 bases between them. The CDR3 runs 16 residues. Written as DNA, the CDR3 is TGCAGCGTTGAAGATTCGGGGGCGTCGACCAAAAACATTCAGTACTTC. Residues: CSVEDSGASTKNIQYF.

This clonotype showed up many times. The chain combines TRBV5-1 with TRBJ2-7; TRBD1 matches 7 bases. Germline V gene lookup returns CDR1 SGHRS and CDR2 YFSETQ. The CDR3 extends over 17 amino acids. With 4 bases clipped from V and 0 bases from J, the junction kept 13 bases outside the gene matches. CDR3 region: CASSVVSLDRSSYEQYF. DNA of the CDR3: TGCGCCAGCAGCGTTGTTTCCTTGGACAGGAGCTCCTACGAGCAGTACTTC.

This clonotype came up many times. The CDR3: CATTPANTGELFF. The CDR3, as DNA: TGTGCCACCACCCCCGCGAACACCGGGGAGCTGTTTTTT. The V gene is TRBV6-1, the J gene TRBJ2-2; D uncertain. CDR1 MNHNS and CDR2 SASEGT come from the germline V gene. There are 13 residues in the CDR3. V was pared by 10 bases and J by 0 bases, with 9 bases between.

The genes are TRBV6-2 or TRBV6-3 and TRBJ2-5; D is undetermined. Germline lookup yields CDR1 MNHEY and CDR2 SVGEGT. This CDR3 has 14 residues. V was trimmed by 6 bases and J by 4 bases, leaving 15 bases between them. CDR3 coding DNA: TGTGCCAGCAGACGCCCTCTGGGCGGAGAGACCCAGTACTTC. Translation: CASRRPLGGETQYF.

The chain employs TRBV5-1 and TRBJ2-2; a possible D gene is TRBD2 (6 bases). V was trimmed by 0 bases and J by 5 bases, leaving 23 bases between them. Germline loops: CDR1 SGHRS, CDR2 YFSETQ. This CDR3 spans 19 amino acids. DNA for the CDR3: TGCGCCAGCAGCTTGGTGATCCTGGGACTCCTCGACGGAACCGGGGAGCTGTTTTTT. Translation: CASSLVILGLLDGTGELFF.

At least ten counts were recorded for this clonotype. The CDR3 DNA reads as TGTGCCAGCAGCCTACCCCGGGACAGGGGGGAGAGGAGCACTGAAGCTTTCTTT. It translates to CASSLPRDRGERSTEAFF. The chain couples TRBV7-9 to TRBJ1-1; 11 bases align to TRBD1. Per germline, CDR1 SEHNR and CDR2 FQNEAQ (reference sequence). The CDR3 totals 18 residues. V was clipped by 5 bases and J by 4 bases; unmatched bases: 15.

The V call is TRBV27, the J call TRBJ2-2, with D possibly being TRBD1 (6 bases). This CDR3 spans 12 amino acids. V dropped 10 bases and J dropped 6 bases, with 12 bases sitting between them. The germline CDR1 and CDR2 sequences are MNHEY and SMNVEV (reference sequence). For the CDR3, the DNA is TGTGCCACCTCACAGGGTTCCGGGGAGCTGTTTTTT. Protein sequence: CATSQGSGELFF.

The chain combines TRBV28 with TRBJ1-1; no clear D gene. Germline loops: CDR1 MDHEN, CDR2 SYDVKM. Trimming pared 6 bases from V and 6 bases from J, leaving 11 bases between. CDR3 length: 12 residues. CDR3 DNA: TGTGCCAGCAGAGGAGCCCGGGCTGAAGCTTTCTTT. Protein product: CASRGARAEAFF.

In its sample, this clonotype was seen a few times. V gene TRBV15 combines with J gene TRBJ2-7, with D perhaps matching TRBD1 (5 bases). The CDR3 runs to 14 residues. Germline V gene data show CDR1 as LNHNV and CDR2 as YYDKDF (reference sequence). V dropped 2 bases and J dropped 3 bases, with 11 bases sitting between them. This CDR3 is CATSRRSGNYEQYF. Written as DNA, the CDR3 is TGTGCCACCAGCAGAAGATCAGGGAACTACGAGCAGTACTTC.

The chain joins TRBV12-3 or TRBV12-4 to TRBJ2-1; no definite D call. This CDR3 has 14 residues. Trimming took off 6 bases at V and 0 bases at J, with 9 bases between the two ends. The DNA of the CDR3 is TGTGCCAGCAGGTCGGATAGCTCCTACAATGAGCAGTTCTTC. This translates into CASRSDSSYNEQFF.

This clonotype was recorded at least ten times. The chain recombines TRBV12-3 or TRBV12-4 with TRBJ2-3; TRBD2 matches at 10 bases. J gave up 5 bases and V 2 bases, and 7 bases lay outside the gene matches. The CDR3 has 16 amino acids. CDR3 loop: CASSLKLAGGGDTQYF. The CDR3 DNA reads TGTGCCAGCAGTTTAAAATTAGCGGGAGGAGGAGATACGCAGTATTTT.

This clonotype appeared a few times. The chain couples TRBV10-3 to TRBJ2-7; tentative D call: TRBD1 (6 bases). Germline CDR1 reads ENHRY; CDR2 reads SYGVKD. The CDR3 length is 15 residues. Trimming removed 6 bases at V and 1 base at J, with 16 bases between. Here the CDR3 DNA reads TGTGCCATCAGGGAACAGGGAGTGGGTTCCTACGAGCAGTACTTC. Encoded protein: CAIREQGVGSYEQYF.

In the case of this clonotype: A much more abundant neighbour one base away suggests this may be a read error. The rearrangement joins TRBV7-3 to TRBJ2-7, with a tentative D call TRBD2 (5 bases). The tail of the sequence fits TRBJ2-1 better, so the J call may be wrong. CDR3 length: 14 residues. Germline loops: CDR1 SGHTA, CDR2 FQGTGA. The DNA of the CDR3 is TGTGCCAGCAGCTTAGGAGGCTTCTCCTACGAGCAGTTCTTC. Its translation is CASSLGGFSYEQFF.

In regard to this clonotype: Possible read error: a much larger clone is one base away. This chain connects TRBV19 to TRBJ2-1; a weak D match, TRBD2 (6 bases). Trimming stripped 1 base from V and 5 bases from J, with 12 bases between. This CDR3 spans 15 amino acids. Germline loops: CDR1 LNHDA, CDR2 SQIVND (reference sequence). This CDR3 reads CASSIGGATHNEQFF. As DNA, the CDR3 is TGTGCCAGTAGTATAGGCGGGGCGACCCACAATGAGCAGTTCTTC.

This clonotype was seen at least ten times. This chain joins TRBV2 and TRBJ2-5, with D unclear. The CDR3 is 12 residues long. The germline CDR1 and CDR2 sequences are SNHLY and FYNNEI. The germline V and J ends were trimmed by 4 bases and 5 bases, with 8 bases remaining between them. CDR3 nucleotide sequence: TGTGCCAGCAGTGTTGGACCGGAGACCCAGTACTTC. This gives the protein CASSVGPETQYF.

This clonotype was recorded at least ten times. V gene TRBV3-1 combines with J gene TRBJ2-7; no reliable D call. The germline gives CDR1 LGHDT, CDR2 YNNKEL (reference sequence). This CDR3 spans 12 amino acids. The V gene lost 1 base and the J gene lost 5 bases, with 6 bases spanning the gap. Here the CDR3 reads CASSQVPHEQYF. CDR3 DNA sequence: TGTGCCAGCAGCCAAGTACCCCACGAGCAGTACTTC.

Ten or more counts support this clonotype. The rearrangement joins TRBV28 to TRBJ2-7; TRBD2 matches 7 bases. This CDR3 has 13 amino acids. From germline, CDR1 is MDHEN and CDR2 SYDVKM. V gave up 7 bases and J gave up 3 bases; unmatched junction bases: 6. For the CDR3, the DNA is TGTGCCAGCAACGCCGGGGGGATCTACGAGCAGTACTTC. The encoded protein is CASNAGGIYEQYF.

This clonotype has a count of ten or more. The V call is TRBV29-1, the J call TRBJ2-1; 10 bases align to TRBD2. Trimming at V came to 1 base and at J to 6 bases, leaving 12 bases not matched to a gene. The germline V gene has CDR1 SQVTM and CDR2 ANQGSEA. There are 17 residues in the CDR3. Written as DNA, the CDR3 is TGCAGCGTTGAAGGACCTAGCGGGAGTTGGATTCGCAATGAGCAGTTCTTC. It codes for CSVEGPSGSWIRNEQFF.

This clonotype was recorded many times. The rearrangement joins TRBV2 to TRBJ2-7, with D possibly matching TRBD1 (7 bases). Trimming took 7 bases from V and 5 from J, leaving 15 bases between them. This CDR3 is built from 13 residues. Looked up from germline, CDR1 is SNHLY and CDR2 is FYNNEI. CDR3 region: CASKTGEVHEQYF. As DNA, the CDR3 is TGTGCCAGCAAAACAGGGGAGGTACACGAGCAGTACTTC.